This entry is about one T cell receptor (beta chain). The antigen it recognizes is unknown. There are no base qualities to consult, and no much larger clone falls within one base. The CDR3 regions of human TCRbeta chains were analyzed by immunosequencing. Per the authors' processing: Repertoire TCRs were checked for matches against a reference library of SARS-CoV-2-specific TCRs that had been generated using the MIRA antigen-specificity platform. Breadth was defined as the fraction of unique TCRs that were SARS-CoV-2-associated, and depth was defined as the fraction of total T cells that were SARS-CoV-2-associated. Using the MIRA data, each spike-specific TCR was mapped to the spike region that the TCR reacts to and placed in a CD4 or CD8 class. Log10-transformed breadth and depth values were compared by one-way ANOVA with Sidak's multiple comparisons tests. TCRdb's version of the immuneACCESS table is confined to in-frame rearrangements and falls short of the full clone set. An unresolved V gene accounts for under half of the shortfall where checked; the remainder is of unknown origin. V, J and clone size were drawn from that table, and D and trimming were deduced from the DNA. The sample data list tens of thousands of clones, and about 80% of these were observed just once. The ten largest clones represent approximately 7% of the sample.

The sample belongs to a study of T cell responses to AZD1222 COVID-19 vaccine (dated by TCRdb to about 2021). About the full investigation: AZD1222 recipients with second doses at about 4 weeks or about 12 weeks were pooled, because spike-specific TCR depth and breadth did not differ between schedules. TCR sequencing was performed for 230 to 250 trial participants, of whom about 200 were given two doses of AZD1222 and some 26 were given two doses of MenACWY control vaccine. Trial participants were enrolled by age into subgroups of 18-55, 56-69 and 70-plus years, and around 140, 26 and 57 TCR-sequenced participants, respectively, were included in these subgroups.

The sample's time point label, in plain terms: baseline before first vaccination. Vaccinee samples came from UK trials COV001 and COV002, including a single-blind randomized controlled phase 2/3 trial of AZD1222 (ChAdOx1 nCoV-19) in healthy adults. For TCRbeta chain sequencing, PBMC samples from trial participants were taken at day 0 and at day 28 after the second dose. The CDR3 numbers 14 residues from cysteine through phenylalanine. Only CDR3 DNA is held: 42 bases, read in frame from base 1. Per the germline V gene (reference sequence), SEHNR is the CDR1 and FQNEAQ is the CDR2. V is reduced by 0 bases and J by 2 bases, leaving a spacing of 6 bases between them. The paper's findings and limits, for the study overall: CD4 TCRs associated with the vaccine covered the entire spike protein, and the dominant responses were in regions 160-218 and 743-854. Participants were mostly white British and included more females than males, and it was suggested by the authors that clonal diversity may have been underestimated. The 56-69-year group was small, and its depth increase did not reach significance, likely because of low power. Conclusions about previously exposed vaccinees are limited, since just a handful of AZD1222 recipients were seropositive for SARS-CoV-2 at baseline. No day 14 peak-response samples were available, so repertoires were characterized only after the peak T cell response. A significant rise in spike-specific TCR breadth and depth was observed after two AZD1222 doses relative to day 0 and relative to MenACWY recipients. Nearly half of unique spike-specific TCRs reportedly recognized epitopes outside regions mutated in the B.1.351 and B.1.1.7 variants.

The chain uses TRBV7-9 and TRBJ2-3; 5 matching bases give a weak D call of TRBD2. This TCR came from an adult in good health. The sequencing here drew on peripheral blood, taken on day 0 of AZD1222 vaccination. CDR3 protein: CASSLATTTDTQYF. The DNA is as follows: TGTGCCAGCAGCTTAGCGACTACCACAGATACGCAGTATTTT.